A selection of T cell receptor beta chains follows, all from one sample in a study of early T cells in non-severe SARS-CoV-2 infection. Using its own MiXCR run on the 5' RACE reads, TCRdb lists one record per CDR3 protein. The repertoire has roughly 90,000 distinct CDR3 sequences, more than 13% of them found once; the top ten carry 3% to 3.5%. Material for sequencing was whole blood. The receptors were sampled from an adult who was a healthcare worker with PCR-confirmed SARS-CoV-2 infection or an uninfected control (not recorded which). CDR3s include the opening cysteine and the closing phenylalanine or tryptophan. D genes are given only for firm matches. Rows give clone size only sometimes, using once, few, many, or a class for an expanded clone.

TRBD2	many	TRBV7-9	18	TRBJ2-1	TGTGCCAGCAGCTCAAGGGGTTCGGGACTAGCGCCTTACAATGAGCAGTTCTTC	CASSSRGSGLAPYNEQFF
-	-	TRBV5-1	14	TRBJ2-3	TGCGCCAGCAAACAGGCCGGGACGGCAGATACGCAGTATTTT	CASKQAGTADTQYF
-	few	TRBV29-1	11	TRBJ2-7	TGCAGCGTTGAGTATCTCTACGAGCAGTACTTC	CSVEYLYEQYF
-	many	TRBV11-2	16	TRBJ2-1	TGTGCCAGCAGCTTAGATCTAGCGCCCTCCTACAATGAGCAGTTCTTC	CASSLDLAPSYNEQFF
-	few	TRBV3-1	15	TRBJ2-3	TGTGCCAGCAGCCCCGGGATTGTCAGAACAGATACGCAGTATTTT	CASSPGIVRTDTQYF
-	many	TRBV2	14	TRBJ1-6	TGTGCCAGCTCACAGGGAACCCGGAATTCACCCCTCCACTTT	CASSQGTRNSPLHF
-	-	TRBV29-1	14	TRBJ2-7	TGCAGCGTGGCAGGGACCCTAGGACCCTACGAGCAGTACTTC	CSVAGTLGPYEQYF
TRBD2	few	TRBV5-1	19	TRBJ2-1	TGCGCCAGCAGCCGGGGAGCTAGCGGGGCGGGGAGCTCCTACAATGAGCAGTTCTTC	CASSRGASGAGSSYNEQFF
-	many	TRBV6-5	14	TRBJ1-1	TGTGCCAGTTTCTCGCTAGTGGTGGGAGACCGAGCTTTCTTT	CASFSLVVGDRAFF
TRBD1	-	TRBV7-9	14	TRBJ1-2	TGTGCCAGCAGCTTCCAGGGGGCCAACTATGGCTACACCTTC	CASSFQGANYGYTF
-	many	TRBV7-9	10	TRBJ1-1	TGTGCCAGCAGTCGGGCTGAAGCTTTCTTT	CASSRAEAFF
-	-	TRBV12-3/TRBV12-4	12	TRBJ1-6	TGTGCCAGCAGTTCCCCCCGATCACCCCTCCACTTT	CASSSPRSPLHF
-	many	TRBV6-5	15	TRBJ1-4	TGTGCCAGCAGTGCGTTAACGGGGAGGACCGAAAAACTGTTTTTT	CASSALTGRTEKLFF
-	many	TRBV12-3/TRBV12-4	15	TRBJ2-7	TGTGCCAGCAGTGGAAGGAATGTCGGGGGCAGCGAGCAGTACTTC	CASSGRNVGGSEQYF
TRBD1	-	TRBV27	14	TRBJ2-1	TGTGCCAGCAGTCTGGACAGGCACTACAATGAGCAGTTCTTC	CASSLDRHYNEQFF
-	many	TRBV12-3/TRBV12-4	16	TRBJ2-7	TGTGCCAGCAGTTTAGCGCTGGGTGGTCTCCCCCACGAGCAGTACTTC	CASSLALGGLPHEQYF
TRBD2	many	TRBV12-3/TRBV12-4	16	TRBJ2-1	TGTGCCAGCAGTCATAGCGGGAGGTCTTTAAACAATGAGCAGTTCTTC	CASSHSGRSLNNEQFF
-	many	TRBV7-2	15	TRBJ2-2	TGTGCCAGCAACCCACGGGGGACGGGGGCCGGGGAGCTGTTTTTT	CASNPRGTGAGELFF